A single sample is the source of the 31 T cell receptor beta chains below, sequenced in a study of Ad26.COV2.S vaccination and SARS-CoV-2 variants. The data were produced by immunoSEQ multiplex PCR, yet TCRdb's version contains in-frame clones alone and is incomplete. Among fewer than 500,000 clones, 75% to 95% were seen once, and the ten largest hold 12%. The treatment denotes: around 19 received Ad26.COV2.S at low or high dose, single or two shots; about five received placebo; per-sample allocation not given. Samples analyzed were those drawn on day 63 after the first vaccine or placebo injection. The sequences come from peripheral blood, collected in a trial of Ad26.COV2.S vaccine versus placebo. Receptors originate from a person aged 18-65 years who received the Ad26.COV2.S COVID-19 vaccine or a placebo.

This chain links TRBV9 with TRBJ1-5; possibly TRBD1 for D (5 bases). Germline V gene lookup returns CDR1 SGDLS and CDR2 YYNGEE. V lost 3 bases and J 1 base, leaving 17 bases between the germline ends. The CDR3 is made up of 17 amino acids. CDR3 protein: CASSDRDDSRSNQPQHF. The DNA for the CDR3 is TGTGCCAGCAGCGACCGGGACGACTCCCGGAGCAATCAGCCCCAGCATTTT.

This clone is a singleton in its sample. The chain has TRBV7-6 and TRBJ2-2; the D is unclear. Trimming removed 5 bases from V and 3 bases from J, with 13 bases in between. The length of the CDR3 is 15 residues. Germline loops: CDR1 SGHVS, CDR2 FNYEAQ. Here the CDR3 reads CASSRPGPYTGELFF. The CDR3, as DNA: TGTGCCAGCAGCCGCCCAGGACCCTACACCGGGGAGCTGTTTTTT.

This CDR3 is CASSQEHKGPYNEQFF. The CDR3, as DNA: TGTGCCAGCAGCCAAGAACATAAGGGACCCTACAATGAGCAGTTCTTC. The rearrangement uses TRBV3-1 (or the pseudogene TRBV3-2) and TRBJ2-1; D could derive from TRBD1 or TRBD2 (5 bases each). The CDR3 is 16 residues long. The V and J ends lost 0 bases and 2 bases respectively, with 11 bases between them. The germline V gene has CDR1 LGHDT and CDR2 YNNKEL (reference sequence).

The CDR3 spells CASSDSWELDTEAFF. The CDR3 DNA is TGTGCCAGCAGTGACTCGTGGGAGCTAGACACTGAAGCTTTCTTT. This chain uses TRBV6-4 with TRBJ1-1; no firm D call. V shed 0 bases and J shed 3 bases, with 11 bases lying between them. The CDR3 runs 15 residues. The germline gives CDR1 MRHNA, CDR2 SNTAGT.

The genes are TRBV21-1 and TRBJ1-5; TRBD1 is taken as the D call from the table, unchecked against the DNA. TRBV21-1 is described as a pseudogene. There are 16 residues in the CDR3. Here the CDR3 reads CASSKVKGASNQPQHF. The CDR3 DNA is TGTGCCAGCAGCAAAGTCAAGGGGGCGTCCAATCAGCCCCAGCATTTT.

This rearrangement joins TRBV7-2 to TRBJ2-7; tentative D call: TRBD1 (5 bases). Trimming shortened V by 8 bases and J by 6 bases, and 17 bases separated the two germline ends. The CDR3 runs 13 residues. Per germline, CDR1 SGHTA and CDR2 FQGNSA. The CDR3 reads CASGWAAQGEQYF. The CDR3 DNA follows: TGTGCCAGCGGTTGGGCGGCCCAGGGCGAGCAGTACTTC. Complete variable domain (other parts from reference TRBV7-2 and TRBJ2-7): GAGVSQSPSNKVTEKGKDVELRCDPISGHTALYWYRQSLGQGLEFLIYFQGNSAPDKSGLPSDRFSAERTGGSVSTLTIQRTQQEDSAVYLCASGWAAQGEQYFGPGTRLTVT.

The rearrangement uses TRBV3-1 (or the pseudogene TRBV3-2) and TRBJ2-3; a possible D gene is TRBD1 (6 bases). The CDR3 contains 18 residues. Trimming stripped 0 bases from V and 2 bases from J, with 18 bases between. Germline V gene lookup returns CDR1 LGHDT and CDR2 YNNKEL (reference sequence). The CDR3 DNA reads as TGTGCCAGCAGCCAAGATGTGTTTTATCGGACAGACACAGATACGCAGTATTTT. Encoded protein: CASSQDVFYRTDTDTQYF.

The J gene is TRBJ2-3, the V gene TRBV19, with 10 bases matching TRBD2. V lost 1 base and J lost 1; bases outside the gene matches: 2. CDR3 length: 16 residues. Germline CDR1 is LNHDA and CDR2 is SQIVND (reference sequence). Here the CDR3 DNA reads TGTGCCAGTAGTATAGGAGGACTAGCGGGCACAGATACGCAGTATTTT. Residues: CASSIGGLAGTDTQYF.

This sequence joins TRBV5-1 and TRBJ2-2; 8 bases agree with TRBD1. CDR1 and CDR2 from the germline V gene are SGHRS and YFSETQ. Germline trimming cut 2 bases from V and 5 bases from J; bases unmatched to any gene: 8. The CDR3 length is 16 residues. In DNA form, the CDR3 reads TGCGCCAGCAGCTTTGCCCAGGGGGCAGGGACCGGGGAGCTGTTTTTT. As protein: CASSFAQGAGTGELFF.

V is TRBV20-1 and J is TRBJ1-2; a weak D match, TRBD1 (5 bases). This CDR3 is built from 16 residues. V dropped 3 bases and J dropped 1 base, with 18 bases sitting between them. The V gene's germline CDR1 is DFQATT and CDR2 SNEGSKA (reference sequence). DNA of the CDR3: TGCAGTGCTAGTAACCCGGGACGTGGCTTTAACTATGGCTACACCTTC. It yields the protein CSASNPGRGFNYGYTF.

The V call is TRBV5-6, the J call TRBJ1-1; D remains unclear. Trimming pared 2 bases from V and 4 bases from J, leaving 12 bases between. The germline V gene has CDR1 SGHDT and CDR2 YYEEEE. The CDR3 consists of 14 residues. The CDR3 DNA reads as TGTGCCAGCAGCTTCCCCGCCCGAACCACTGAAGCTTTCTTT. It yields the protein CASSFPARTTEAFF.

The table lists this clone with a count of one. The V gene is TRBV5-6, the J gene TRBJ2-5; TRBD1 might be the D (5 bases). The CDR3 covers 14 residues. CDR1 is SGHDT and CDR2 is YYEEEE in the germline V gene. V lost 4 bases and J lost 5, with 15 bases in between. The CDR3 loop reads CASSATGIPETQYF. The CDR3, as DNA: TGTGCCAGCAGCGCCACAGGTATCCCGGAGACCCAGTACTTC.

The V gene is TRBV7-9, the J gene TRBJ2-7; the D is unclear. V lost 1 base and J 6 bases, leaving 10 bases between the germline ends. Germline-derived CDR1 and CDR2 are SEHNR and FQNEAQ (reference sequence). This CDR3 has 13 residues. The CDR3, as DNA: TGTGCCAGCAGCTTAGTAGGTATATCCGAGCAGTACTTC. This gives the protein CASSLVGISEQYF.

The rearrangement uses TRBV6-5 and TRBJ1-6, with TRBD1 matching over 8 bases. Germline V CDR1 and CDR2: MNHEY, SVGAGI. This CDR3 has 14 residues. V was clipped by 0 bases and J by 10 bases; unmatched bases: 2. The CDR3 loop reads CASSYSTGVSPLHF. The CDR3 DNA is TGTGCCAGCAGTTACTCGACAGGGGTATCACCCCTCCACTTT.

This rearrangement joins TRBV6-6 to TRBJ2-6; 7 nucleotides agree with TRBD1. V shed 5 bases, J shed 0 bases, and the junction held 10 bases outside the gene matches. The germline V gene has CDR1 MNHNY and CDR2 SVGAGI (reference sequence). This CDR3 has 18 residues. The chain's CDR3 is CASSLNRGQLSGANVLTF. The DNA of the CDR3 is TGTGCCAGCAGTCTCAACAGGGGCCAACTCTCTGGGGCCAACGTCCTGACTTTC.

The V gene is TRBV7-3, the J gene TRBJ2-7; D gene unclear. CDR1 and CDR2 (germline): SGHTA, FQGTGA. Trimming stripped 4 bases from V and 6 bases from J, with 13 bases between. This CDR3 is built from 13 residues. CDR3 sequence reads: CASSWAENSEQYF. As DNA, the CDR3 is TGTGCCAGCAGCTGGGCAGAAAATTCCGAGCAGTACTTC.

V is TRBV5-5 and J is TRBJ1-4, with D perhaps matching TRBD1 (6 bases). This CDR3 is 14 amino acids long. The V and J ends lost 2 bases and 7 bases respectively, with 12 bases between them. Germline V gene sequence: CDR1 SGHKS, CDR2 YYEKEE (reference sequence). The CDR3, as DNA: TGTGCCAGCAGCTTTTACAGGGACGGTGAAAAACTGTTTTTT. Translating it yields CASSFYRDGEKLFF.

This rearrangement joins TRBV5-4 to TRBJ2-7, with D possibly being TRBD1 or TRBD2 (5 bases each). Germline V gives CDR1 SGHNT, CDR2 YYREEE (reference sequence). V lost 4 bases, J lost 2 bases, and 16 bases lay in between. The CDR3 is 15 residues long. CDR3: CASSQVGTETYEQYF. In DNA form, the CDR3 reads TGTGCCAGCAGCCAGGTGGGGACGGAGACCTACGAGCAGTACTTC.

This clone was seen only a few times. The chain combines TRBV4-1 with TRBJ2-1; 7 bases align to TRBD2. CDR3 length: 17 residues. V lost 0 bases, J lost 0 bases, and 5 bases stayed unmatched. Germline V gene sequence: CDR1 MGHRA, CDR2 YSYEKL. The CDR3 DNA reads as TGCGCCAGCAGCCAAGATCCGGGGGAGGGCTCCTACAATGAGCAGTTCTTC. Its protein product is CASSQDPGEGSYNEQFF.

This clone showed up just a few times. The V call is TRBV9, the J call TRBJ2-2; TRBD2 agrees at 8 bases. The CDR3 extends over 15 amino acids. J gave up 5 bases and V 4 bases, and 7 bases lay outside the gene matches. Germline V gives CDR1 SGDLS, CDR2 YYNGEE. The CDR3 here is CASSPLSGRTGELFF. The CDR3 bases are TGTGCCAGCAGCCCCTTGAGCGGGAGAACCGGGGAGCTGTTTTTT.

This chain uses TRBV11-2 with TRBJ2-1; a weak D match, TRBD2 (6 bases). The CDR3 consists of 15 residues. The germline V gene encodes CDR1 SGHAT and CDR2 FQNNGV. Trimming removed 5 bases from V and 9 bases from J, with 20 bases in between. CDR3: CASSPVLATRGEQFF. DNA for the CDR3: TGTGCCAGCAGCCCCGTACTAGCTACTAGGGGTGAGCAGTTCTTC.

This chain joins TRBV10-3 and TRBJ2-7, with D uncertain. V was trimmed by 3 bases and J by 2 bases, leaving 2 bases between them. This CDR3 is built from 11 residues. The germline V gene encodes CDR1 ENHRY and CDR2 SYGVKD. CDR3 sequence reads: CAISDPYEQYF. The CDR3 DNA reads TGTGCCATCAGTGACCCCTACGAGCAGTACTTC.

V and J are TRBV19 and TRBJ1-1; D is uncertain. Germline V gives CDR1 LNHDA, CDR2 SQIVND (reference sequence). Trimming removed 0 bases at V and 8 bases at J, with 10 bases between. This CDR3 has 13 residues. CDR3 sequence reads: CASSIDGQAEAFF. The CDR3 bases are TGTGCCAGTAGTATAGATGGCCAAGCCGAAGCTTTCTTT.

The chain is built from TRBV4-3 and TRBJ1-4; the D is unclear. Germline V gives CDR1 LGHNA, CDR2 YSLEER. This CDR3 is 16 amino acids long. The V end lost 0 bases, the J end lost 0 bases, and 8 bases lay between the germline ends. Written as DNA, the CDR3 is TGCGCCAGCAGCCAAGATGGCAGTTCAACTAATGAAAAACTGTTTTTT. Translating gives CASSQDGSSTNEKLFF.

This rearrangement joins TRBV27 to TRBJ2-7; no clear D. Trimming removed 0 bases from V and 3 bases from J, with 18 bases in between. The V gene's germline CDR1 is MNHEY and CDR2 SMNVEV (reference sequence). There are 17 residues in the CDR3. In DNA, the CDR3 is TGTGCCAGCAGTTTATCATCCTCGGCAGAGATTATCTACGAGCAGTACTTC. Its translation: CASSLSSSAEIIYEQYF.

This clone was picked up one time. The CDR3 sequence: CSVARWGESTEAFF. The DNA of the CDR3 is TGCAGCGTCGCCCGCTGGGGGGAGAGCACTGAAGCTTTCTTT. The V gene is TRBV29-1, the J gene TRBJ1-1; maybe TRBD1 (5 bases). The CDR3 has 14 amino acids. Deletions cut 6 bases from V and 4 bases from J, with 18 bases between. CDR1 is SQVTM, CDR2 ANQGSEA, per germline.

The chain has TRBV29-1 and TRBJ2-1, with 10 bases aligning to TRBD2. Germline V gene data show CDR1 as SQVTM and CDR2 as ANQGSEA. The CDR3 contains 11 residues. V shed 8 bases, J shed 9 bases, and the junction held 4 bases outside the gene matches. CDR3 sequence reads: CSLAGAGEQFF. DNA for the CDR3: TGCAGCCTAGCGGGAGCAGGTGAGCAGTTCTTC.

This chain links TRBV14 with TRBJ1-1; D unresolved. This CDR3 region has 13 residues. CDR1 SGHDN and CDR2 FVKESK come from the germline V gene. The V gene lost 1 base and the J gene lost 3 bases, with 6 bases spanning the gap. CDR3 bases: TGTGCCAGCAGCCAAGTGGGATACACTGAAGCTTTCTTT. Its protein product is CASSQVGYTEAFF. The whole variable domain, filled in from reference TRBV14 and TRBJ1-1, reads EAGVTQFPSHSVIEKGQTVTLRCDPISGHDNLYWYRRVMGKEIKFLLHFVKESKQDESGMPNNRFLAERTGGTYSTLKVQPAELEDSGVYFCASSQVGYTEAFFGQGTRLTVV.

The V gene is TRBV30, the J gene TRBJ1-2, with D unclear. The CDR3 length is 12 residues. Germline V gene sequence: CDR1 GTSNPN, CDR2 SVGIG (reference sequence). V was trimmed by 3 bases and J by 4 bases, leaving 9 bases between them. Here the CDR3 reads CAWREVGYGYTF. The CDR3 bases are TGTGCCTGGAGAGAGGTTGGCTATGGCTACACCTTC.

This chain connects TRBV6-5 to TRBJ2-1, with TRBD2 matching 7 bases. V was clipped by 8 bases and J by 8 bases; unmatched bases: 15. This CDR3 comprises 15 residues. Germline CDR1 MNHEY, CDR2 SVGAGI. The CDR3 bases are TGTGCCAGCCGCCTCGCTGGCGGGAGAAGCGATGAGCAGTTCTTC. It translates to CASRLAGGRSDEQFF.

The chain uses TRBV5-4 and TRBJ2-5, with TRBD1 identical over 9 bases. Germline V gene lookup returns CDR1 SGHNT and CDR2 YYREEE (reference sequence). The CDR3 extends over 15 amino acids. The J segment lost 7 bases and the V segment lost 1 base, leaving 8 bases of the junction unmatched. DNA for the CDR3: TGTGCCAGCAGCTTGATTGGACAGGGGTTCGGGACCCAGTACTTC. Residues: CASSLIGQGFGTQYF.